This T cell receptor beta chain originates from a study of control samples from healthy donors and cancer patients. Some clones are missing from TCRdb's copy, which holds only in-frame ones; the method was immunoSEQ multiplex PCR. The sample includes 78,000 or so clones, about four fifths of them seen just once. The length of the CDR3 is 15 residues. V was trimmed by 0 bases and J by 3 bases, leaving 9 bases between them. From germline, CDR1 is LGHNA and CDR2 YSLEER. The sample taken for sequencing was blood. This sequence joins TRBV4-3 and TRBJ1-5; a weak D match, TRBD1 (5 bases). This receptor was obtained from a man aged 45-65 years in good health. The CDR3 sequence: CASSQDRTLNQPQHF. CDR3 bases: TGCGCCAGCAGCCAAGATCGGACACTCAATCAGCCCCAGCATTTT.